Below, 17 T cell receptor beta chains from the same sample are listed, as sequenced in a study of blood T cell repertoires in COVID-19. Measured with immunoSEQ multiplex PCR; TCRdb has only the in-frame clones, and not every one. The sample includes approximately 85,000 clones, around 90% of them seen just once. The sequenced sample consisted of peripheral blood. The source is a woman between 45 and 60 years old with active or convalescent COVID-19.

The chain combines TRBV18 with TRBJ1-1; D is unclear. Germline V gives CDR1 KGHSH, CDR2 LQKENI. V was trimmed by 3 bases and J by 6 bases, leaving 5 bases between them. CDR3 length: 11 residues. The chain's CDR3 is CASSPGPEAFF. CDR3 coding DNA: TGTGCCAGCTCACCCGGTCCTGAAGCTTTCTTT.

The CDR3: CASIKFSGGTEAFF. CDR3 in DNA: TGCGCCAGCATTAAGTTCTCGGGGGGCACTGAAGCTTTCTTT. This chain uses TRBV5-1 with TRBJ1-1; weak D call: TRBD1 (5 bases). This CDR3 region has 14 residues. Trimming removed 6 bases from V and 4 bases from J, with 16 bases in between. CDR1 is SGHRS and CDR2 is YFSETQ in the germline V gene.

The chain couples TRBV7-6 to TRBJ1-3; D remains unclear. Per germline, CDR1 SGHVS and CDR2 FNYEAQ. This CDR3 comprises 16 residues. The V end lost 5 bases, the J end lost 0 bases, and 14 bases lay between the germline ends. The CDR3 loop reads CASSPGEAFSGNTIYF. Written as DNA, the CDR3 is TGTGCCAGCAGCCCTGGGGAGGCGTTCTCTGGAAACACCATATATTTT.

V and J are TRBV10-3 and TRBJ1-2; 10 bases are a match to TRBD1. Trimming cost V 6 bases and J 5 bases; bases outside gene matches: 6. CDR1 ENHRY and CDR2 SYGVKD come from the germline V gene. The CDR3 is 14 residues long. The CDR3 DNA sequence: TGTGCCATCAGGAGGACAGGGGGAGCATATGGCTACACCTTC. Translating it yields CAIRRTGGAYGYTF.

This chain connects TRBV7-9 to TRBJ1-1; D perhaps matches TRBD1 (6 bases). In germline, CDR1 is SEHNR, CDR2 FQNEAQ (reference sequence). This CDR3 contains 15 residues. V shed 4 bases and J shed 10 bases, with 22 bases lying between them. Written as DNA, the CDR3 is TGTGCCAGCAGCTCCTCCCGGGACATTGGGCGTGGAGCTTTCTTT. It codes for CASSSSRDIGRGAFF.

The CDR3 protein is CASSLRLAGPTDTQYF. In DNA form, the CDR3 reads TGTGCCAGCAGCTTGCGACTAGCGGGGCCCACAGATACGCAGTATTTT. The chain carries TRBV5-4 and TRBJ2-3, with TRBD2 matching over 11 bases. Germline V gene lookup returns CDR1 SGHNT and CDR2 YYREEE (reference sequence). The junction had 3 bases not matched to a gene; V was cut back by 1 base and J by 2 bases. The CDR3 has 16 residues.

This chain links TRBV13 with TRBJ2-4; 7 nucleotides line up with TRBD2. There are 15 residues in the CDR3. J gave up 1 base and V 5 bases, and 5 bases lay outside the gene matches. Germline V gene data show CDR1 as PRHDT and CDR2 as FYEKMQ (reference sequence). Written as DNA, the CDR3 is TGTGCCAGCAGCCCCGGCGGGGGTGCCAAAAACATTCAGTACTTC. Translating gives CASSPGGGAKNIQYF.

The rearrangement uses TRBV3-1 (or the pseudogene TRBV3-2) and TRBJ2-5; TRBD2 might be the D (6 bases). The V end lost 5 bases, the J end lost 5 bases, and 9 bases lay between the germline ends. Germline V CDR1 and CDR2: LGHDT, YNNKEL (reference sequence). The CDR3 has 12 amino acids. Here the CDR3 DNA reads TGTGCCAGCAGCTCGGGGGTTGAGACCCAGTACTTC. The encoded protein is CASSSGVETQYF.

This chain links TRBV9 with TRBJ2-7; TRBD2 agrees at 7 bases. This CDR3 is built from 14 residues. Germline CDR1 reads SGDLS; CDR2 reads YYNGEE. J was trimmed by 1 base and V by 2 bases; bases with no gene match: 3. In DNA, the CDR3 is TGTGCCAGCAGCGTGACTAGCATTTCCTACGAGCAGTACTTC. It translates to CASSVTSISYEQYF.

The chain couples TRBV11-1 to TRBJ2-7; 7 bases line up with TRBD2. The V gene's germline CDR1 is SGHAT and CDR2 FQDESV (reference sequence). The CDR3 consists of 13 residues. V lost 5 bases, J lost 3 bases, and 4 bases stayed unmatched. The CDR3 coding sequence is TGTGCCAGCAGCCCCCCGGGGGGCTACGAGCAGTACTTC. This codes for CASSPPGGYEQYF.

The chain combines TRBV6-5 with TRBJ1-1; no firm D call. This CDR3 contains 15 residues. Germline V CDR1 and CDR2: MNHEY, SVGAGI. V gave up 6 bases and J gave up 6 bases, with 20 bases separating them. This CDR3 is CASRVAGFMQAEAFF. Here the CDR3 DNA reads TGTGCCAGCAGGGTCGCGGGTTTTATGCAGGCTGAAGCTTTCTTT.

The J gene is TRBJ1-2, the V gene TRBV18, with D possibly TRBD1 on 6 matching bases. The CDR3 spans 14 residues. Germline-derived CDR1 and CDR2 are KGHSH and LQKENI. Trimming stripped 3 bases from V and 6 bases from J, with 14 bases between. The CDR3 region has the DNA TGTGCCAGCTCACCTAATCAGGGGTTTGATGGCTACACCTTC. Its translation is CASSPNQGFDGYTF.

This clone has just one count. The chain uses TRBV19 and TRBJ1-1; a possible D gene is TRBD1 (5 bases). CDR3 length: 13 amino acids. Germline-derived CDR1 and CDR2 are LNHDA and SQIVND (reference sequence). The V gene lost 10 bases and the J gene lost 4 bases, with 16 bases spanning the gap. CDR3 DNA: TGTGCCACCGACCAGGGTTCGTTCACTGAAGCTTTCTTT. It codes for CATDQGSFTEAFF.

The chain combines TRBV19 with TRBJ1-2, with unresolved D. The germline CDR1 and CDR2 sequences are LNHDA and SQIVND (reference sequence). The CDR3 is 16 residues long. V was clipped by 4 bases and J by 3 bases, with 18 bases between them. CDR3 nucleotide sequence: TGTGCCAGTAGTACCCGCCCCGGTGGTTCCTACTATGGCTACACCTTC. Translating gives CASSTRPGGSYYGYTF.

The CDR3 nucleotides are TGTGCCAGCTCACTACAGCACCATAGCAATCAGCCCCAGCATTTT. It translates to CASSLQHHSNQPQHF. The gene calls are TRBV18 and TRBJ1-5; D remains ambiguous. The ends were cut back, 4 bases at V and 0 bases at J, with 10 bases in the middle. The CDR3 has 15 residues. The germline gives CDR1 KGHSH, CDR2 LQKENI.

The chain uses TRBV19 and TRBJ1-2; D unclear. The CDR3 is 12 amino acids. V was pared by 1 base and J by 8 bases, with 8 bases between. CDR1 is LNHDA, CDR2 SQIVND, per germline (reference sequence). The CDR3 loop is CASSIGTRGYTF. The DNA of the CDR3 is TGTGCCAGTAGTATAGGTACGCGGGGCTACACCTTC.

The V and J genes are TRBV3-1 (or the pseudogene TRBV3-2) and TRBJ1-2, with D hard to call. Trimming took off 3 bases at V and 2 bases at J, with 7 bases between the two ends. The length of the CDR3 is 13 residues. Germline loops: CDR1 LGHDT, CDR2 YNNKEL (reference sequence). CDR3 in amino acids: CASSQGGNYGYTF. The CDR3 region has the DNA TGTGCCAGCAGCCAGGGAGGGAACTATGGCTACACCTTC.